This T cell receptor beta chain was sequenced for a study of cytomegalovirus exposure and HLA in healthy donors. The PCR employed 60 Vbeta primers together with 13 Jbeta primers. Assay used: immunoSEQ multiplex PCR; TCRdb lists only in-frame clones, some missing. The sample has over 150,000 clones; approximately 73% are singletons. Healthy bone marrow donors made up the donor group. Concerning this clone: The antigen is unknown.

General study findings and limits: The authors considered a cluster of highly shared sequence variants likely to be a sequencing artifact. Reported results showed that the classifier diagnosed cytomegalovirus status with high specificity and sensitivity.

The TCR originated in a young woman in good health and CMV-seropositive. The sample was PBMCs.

CDR3 sequence: CASSGGTGYQETQYF. CDR3 bases: TGTGCCAGCAGTGGTGGAACAGGCTACCAAGAGACCCAGTACTTC. The rearrangement uses TRBV2 and TRBJ2-5, with a possible D match to TRBD1 (5 bases). The CDR3 covers 15 residues. Trimming cost V 4 bases and J 0 bases, with 12 bases left between them. In germline, CDR1 is SNHLY, CDR2 FYNNEI. Supplemented by reference TRBV2 and TRBJ2-5, the full variable domain reads EPEVTQTPSHQVTQMGQEVILRCVPISNHLYFYWYRQILGQKVEFLVSFYNNEISEKSEIFDDQFSVERPDGSNFTLKIRSTKLEDSAMYFCASSGGTGYQETQYFGPGTRLLVL.